A single sample gave rise to the 13 T cell receptor beta chains below, sequenced in a study of cytotoxic CD8 clonotypes in ibrutinib-treated CLL. Produced via immunoSEQ multiplex PCR; TCRdb's table is partial and in-frame only. The table has some 140,000 clones, approximately 90% seen once. Source: PBMCs, taken after 12 months of ibrutinib treatment. Receptors were obtained from a human donor with chronic lymphocytic leukemia.

The chain employs TRBV6-5 and TRBJ2-1, with TRBD2 identical over 11 bases. With 6 bases clipped from V and 7 bases from J, the junction kept 8 bases outside the gene matches. CDR1 MNHEY and CDR2 SVGAGI come from the germline V gene. This CDR3 region has 15 residues. CDR3 region: CASRNIAGGGNEQFF. The CDR3 nucleotides are TGTGCCAGCAGAAATATAGCGGGAGGGGGAAATGAGCAGTTCTTC.

The V call is TRBV7-9, the J call TRBJ1-2; D is unclear. The germline CDR1 and CDR2 sequences are SEHNR and FQNEAQ (reference sequence). Deletions cut 3 bases from V and 8 bases from J, with 7 bases between. This CDR3 is 11 amino acids long. The CDR3 coding sequence is TGTGCCAGCAGCTTCGCGGCGGGCTACACCTTC. The encoded protein is CASSFAAGYTF.

This chain connects TRBV5-1 to TRBJ2-7; D is perhaps TRBD1 (5 bases). Germline CDR1 SGHRS, CDR2 YFSETQ. V was cut by 0 bases and J by 5 bases, with 15 bases left in between. The length of the CDR3 is 15 residues. The DNA for the CDR3 is TGCGCCAGCAGCTTGGGTGTCAGGGAAGGGGACGAGCAGTACTTC. Protein sequence: CASSLGVREGDEQYF.

In regard to this clone: A read error may produce the germline difference seen at one junction end. The chain employs TRBV7-7 and TRBJ2-7; 7 nucleotides agree with TRBD2. This CDR3 is built from 14 residues. Looked up from germline, CDR1 is SSHAT and CDR2 is FNYEAQ (reference sequence). CDR3: CASSPSGGAYEQYF. The CDR3 DNA reads TGTGCTAGCAGCCCTTCGGGGGGAGCCTACGAGCAGTACTTC.

The rearrangement joins TRBV2 to TRBJ1-5; 8 bases are a match to TRBD1. Germline V gene lookup returns CDR1 SNHLY and CDR2 FYNNEI. The ends lost 4 bases at V and 5 bases at J; junction bases unmatched: 7. This CDR3 is built from 15 residues. CDR3 amino acids: CASSGPGQGHQPQHF. DNA for the CDR3: TGTGCCAGCAGTGGGCCCGGACAGGGCCATCAGCCCCAGCATTTT.

This chain uses TRBV6-6 with TRBJ1-2; 7 nucleotides line up with TRBD1. With V trimmed by 7 bases and J by 4 bases, 12 bases remained unmatched. The CDR3 has 15 amino acids. Germline lookup yields CDR1 MNHNY and CDR2 SVGAGI (reference sequence). DNA of the CDR3: TGTGCCAGCAACTACGGAGGGGGCTCCCCCTATGGCTACACCTTC. Protein product: CASNYGGGSPYGYTF.

V is TRBV7-8 and J is TRBJ1-4, with TRBD1 matching 7 bases. Trimming removed 6 bases from V and 4 bases from J; junction bases left unmatched: 5. CDR3 length: 14 residues. CDR1 and CDR2 from the germline V gene are SGHVS and FQNEAQ. CDR3 residues: CASSQDRNNEKLFF. The CDR3 nucleotides read TGTGCCAGCAGTCAGGACAGGAATAATGAAAAACTGTTTTTT.

The chain joins TRBV30 to TRBJ2-1; 12 bases agree with TRBD2. In germline, CDR1 is GTSNPN, CDR2 SVGIG (reference sequence). V dropped 4 bases and J dropped 9; count of bases not matched to a gene: 4. CDR3 length: 13 amino acids. The CDR3 DNA is TGTGCCTGGAACCTAGCGGGAGGGGGTGAGCAGTTCTTC. Translation: CAWNLAGGGEQFF.

V usage is TRBV7-9 and J usage is TRBJ2-2, with D tentatively TRBD1 (6 bases). The CDR3 contains 13 residues. Germline V gene lookup returns CDR1 SEHNR and CDR2 FQNEAQ (reference sequence). V lost 1 base to trimming and J lost 11 bases, with 11 bases between them. The CDR3 coding sequence is TGTGCCAGCAGCTTAGGCATGGGGGCCGAGCTGTTTTTT. As protein: CASSLGMGAELFF.

The chain joins TRBV18 to TRBJ2-1; 7 nucleotides line up with TRBD2. Germline CDR1 reads KGHSH; CDR2 reads LQKENI. This CDR3 is built from 16 residues. V lost 4 bases, J lost 4 bases, and 10 bases stayed unmatched. The CDR3 region has the DNA TGTGCCAGCTCACAAGAGCTAGCGGCTTATTACAATGAGCAGTTCTTC. Its translation: CASSQELAAYYNEQFF.

This chain links TRBV6-5 with TRBJ1-4, with 10 bases that match TRBD1. The CDR3 totals 15 residues. From germline, CDR1 is MNHEY and CDR2 SVGAGI. Trimming cost V 0 bases and J 7 bases; bases outside gene matches: 2. The CDR3 DNA is TGTGCCAGCAGTTACTCTGGGACAGGGGTTGAAAAACTGTTTTTT. Protein: CASSYSGTGVEKLFF.

The V gene is TRBV6-6, the J gene TRBJ2-5, with D unresolved. V was shortened by 3 bases and J by 2 bases, with 10 bases between the two germline ends. The CDR3 loop spans 14 amino acids. The germline V gene has CDR1 MNHNY and CDR2 SVGAGI (reference sequence). In DNA, the CDR3 is TGTGCCAGCAGTTATCTGGCTCCTCAAGAGACCCAGTACTTC. As protein: CASSYLAPQETQYF.

The chain combines TRBV28 with TRBJ2-4; TRBD1 might be the D (6 bases). The CDR3 length is 15 residues. Germline lookup yields CDR1 MDHEN and CDR2 SYDVKM. Trimming stripped 2 bases from V and 6 bases from J, with 14 bases between. CDR3 bases: TGTGCCAGCAGTTTAAGGACAGCTTCGGTAAACATTCAGTACTTC. Amino acids: CASSLRTASVNIQYF.